Listed here are 30 T cell receptor beta chains from one sample, sequenced in a study of blood T cell repertoires in COVID-19. Assay used: immunoSEQ multiplex PCR; TCRdb lists only in-frame clones, some missing. The sample gives hundreds of thousands of clones, approximately 84% of which show up once; approximately 2.2% is in the top ten. The sequenced sample was peripheral blood. All receptors come from a woman in her 30s who had recovered from COVID-19.

The chain joins TRBV28 to TRBJ2-7, with 16 bases that match TRBD2. V trimming: 4 bases; J trimming: 2 bases; junction bases outside the gene matches: 5. Germline CDR1 and CDR2: MDHEN and SYDVKM. This CDR3 comprises 17 residues. In nucleotides, the CDR3 is TGTGCCAGCAGTTCTCCGGGACTAGCGGGAGGGCCCTACGAGCAGTACTTC. Translation gives CASSSPGLAGGPYEQYF. Based on the CDR3 plus reference TRBV28 and TRBJ2-7, the full variable domain is DVKVTQSSRYLVKRTGEKVFLECVQDMDHENMFWYRQDPGLGLRLIYFSYDVKMKEKGDIPEGYSVSREKKERFSLILESASTNQTSMYLCASSSPGLAGGPYEQYFGPGTRLTVT.

This chain links TRBV5-6 with TRBJ2-5; tentative D call: TRBD1 (5 bases). Deletions cut 0 bases from V and 3 bases from J, with 9 bases between. In germline, CDR1 is SGHDT, CDR2 YYEEEE. CDR3 size: 14 residues. The CDR3 bases are TGTGCCAGCAGCTTGGAGGGCAGGGAAGAGACCCAGTACTTC. As protein: CASSLEGREETQYF.

The V gene is TRBV7-2, the J gene TRBJ2-2, with 11 bases that match TRBD2. Per the germline V gene, CDR1 is SGHTA and CDR2 is FQGNSA. V lost 2 bases, J lost 7 bases, and 12 bases stayed unmatched. The CDR3 has 18 amino acids. The CDR3 DNA reads TGTGCCAGCAGCTTATTCCGCCCTAGCGGGAGGAAGGACGGGGAGCTGTTTTTT. Residues: CASSLFRPSGRKDGELFF.

The chain has TRBV6-2 or TRBV6-3 and TRBJ2-3; 13 bases are a match to TRBD2. The CDR3 has 15 amino acids. CDR1 and CDR2 (germline): MNHEY, SVGEGT. V was pared by 5 bases and J by 6 bases, with 5 bases of the junction left unmatched. The CDR3 spells CASSRTSGRFDTQYF. The CDR3 DNA follows: TGTGCCAGCAGTCGGACTAGCGGGAGATTCGATACGCAGTATTTT.

J is TRBJ1-2 and V is TRBV27; the D is unclear. Per the germline V gene, CDR1 is MNHEY and CDR2 is SMNVEV (reference sequence). This CDR3 is 15 amino acids long. Deletions cut 4 bases from V and 4 bases from J, with 16 bases between. The CDR3 sequence: CASSSGPDLSYGYTF. The CDR3, as DNA: TGTGCCAGCAGTTCAGGCCCGGATCTCAGCTATGGCTACACCTTC.

The chain uses TRBV4-3 and TRBJ2-7, with D unclear. The CDR3 runs 15 residues. Trimming took 0 bases from V and 3 from J, leaving 12 bases between them. Looked up from germline, CDR1 is LGHNA and CDR2 is YSLEER. CDR3 sequence reads: CASSQDRSVLYEQYF. CDR3 in DNA: TGCGCCAGCAGCCAAGATCGCAGCGTTCTCTACGAGCAGTACTTC.

The chain couples TRBV3-1 (or the pseudogene TRBV3-2) to TRBJ2-4, with a tentative D call TRBD1 (5 bases). V lost 0 bases and J 5 bases, leaving 20 bases between the germline ends. Germline CDR1 and CDR2: LGHDT and YNNKEL (reference sequence). CDR3 length: 18 amino acids. The CDR3 spells CASSQDLGGGRAQNIQYF. In nucleotides, the CDR3 is TGTGCCAGCAGCCAAGATCTCGGTGGCGGCAGGGCCCAAAACATTCAGTACTTC.

The chain joins TRBV28 to TRBJ1-1; a weak D match, TRBD1 (5 bases). CDR3 length: 14 residues. The germline V gene has CDR1 MDHEN and CDR2 SYDVKM. V lost 5 bases, J lost 3 bases, and 13 bases lay in between. The CDR3 reads CASSLGGWYTEAFF. The CDR3 DNA reads as TGTGCCAGCAGTCTGGGGGGTTGGTACACTGAAGCTTTCTTT.

In this sample, this clone turned up a few times. The CDR3 region has the DNA TGTGCCAGCAACCTACCCTTGGGGGGGCAAGGTCACAATGAGCAGTTCTTC. Translation: CASNLPLGGQGHNEQFF. The chain couples TRBV7-9 to TRBJ2-1, with D tentatively TRBD2 (7 bases). The CDR3 length is 17 residues. V lost 7 bases and J lost 5, with 24 bases in between. Germline CDR1 reads SEHNR; CDR2 reads FQNEAQ (reference sequence). Drawing the rest from reference TRBV7-9 and TRBJ2-1, the complete variable domain is DTGVSQNPRHKITKRGQNVTFRCDPISEHNRLYWYRQTLGQGPEFLTYFQNEAQLEKSRLLSDRFSAERPKGSFSTLEIQRTEQGDSAMYLCASNLPLGGQGHNEQFFGPGTRLTVL.

The chain recombines TRBV6-2 or TRBV6-3 with TRBJ1-2, with no clear D. The CDR3 covers 14 residues. Germline V gene lookup returns CDR1 MNHEY and CDR2 SVGEGT. The ends were cut back, 0 bases at V and 4 bases at J, with 9 bases in the middle. The CDR3, as DNA: TGTGCCAGCAGTTACTCGAGGCAGTCCTATGGCTACACCTTC. It is translated as CASSYSRQSYGYTF.

CDR3: CASSHDRTEAFF. CDR3 bases: TGTGCCAGCAGCCATGATCGGACTGAAGCTTTCTTT. The chain joins TRBV4-2 to TRBJ1-1, with D unresolved. Germline V lookup: CDR1 LGHNA, CDR2 YNFKEQ. The V gene lost 3 bases and the J gene lost 5 bases, with 7 bases spanning the gap. CDR3 length equals 12 residues.

The chain joins TRBV18 to TRBJ2-7, with 7 bases lining up with TRBD1. The CDR3 extends over 14 amino acids. Germline V gives CDR1 KGHSH, CDR2 LQKENI. J was trimmed by 1 base and V by 6 bases; bases with no gene match: 6. CDR3 sequence reads: CASSQDRNSYEQYF. DNA of the CDR3: TGTGCCAGCTCTCAGGACAGGAATTCCTACGAGCAGTACTTC.

V is TRBV5-5 and J is TRBJ1-2; 10 bases map to TRBD1. CDR1 and CDR2 from the germline V gene are SGHKS and YYEKEE (reference sequence). V was pared by 4 bases and J by 7 bases, with 4 bases of the junction left unmatched. The CDR3 consists of 13 residues. CDR3 in amino acids: CASSAGQGSGYTF. For the CDR3, the DNA is TGTGCCAGCAGCGCGGGACAGGGGAGTGGCTACACCTTC.

The rearrangement joins TRBV27 to TRBJ2-7; D is possibly TRBD1 (7 bases). Germline CDR1 and CDR2: MNHEY and SMNVEV (reference sequence). V was clipped by 8 bases and J by 4 bases, with 12 bases between them. CDR3 length: 12 residues. The CDR3 loop is CASSAGGYEQYF. DNA of the CDR3: TGTGCCAGCTCGGCAGGGGGGTACGAGCAGTACTTC.

V usage is TRBV7-2 and J usage is TRBJ2-1; D not resolved. Per germline, CDR1 SGHTA and CDR2 FQGNSA. This CDR3 region has 12 residues. Trimming took 1 base from V and 12 from J, leaving 10 bases between them. The CDR3 DNA sequence: TGTGCCAGCAGCTTAGACGGGTCGTGGCAGTTCTTC. This encodes CASSLDGSWQFF.

Here the CDR3 DNA reads TGTGCCAGCAGTGCAAGTCAGGGGGCGGGTGCGGTCAGCACTGAAGCTTTCTTT. Translation: CASSASQGAGAVSTEAFF. The chain uses TRBV6-1 and TRBJ1-1, with TRBD1 identical over 8 bases. V trimming: 4 bases; J trimming: 4 bases; junction bases outside the gene matches: 17. The CDR3 is 18 amino acids. Germline-derived CDR1 and CDR2 are MNHNS and SASEGT.

Turning to this clone: One junction end does not reproduce the germline sequence, and a read error may be involved. The J gene is TRBJ2-1, the V gene TRBV7-7; 8 nucleotides line up with TRBD1. CDR3 length: 16 residues. Germline V gene data show CDR1 as SSHAT and CDR2 as FNYEAQ (reference sequence). CDR3 region: CASSLSWQGALNEQFF. Written as DNA, the CDR3 is TGTGCTAGCAGCTTAAGTTGGCAGGGGGCTTTAAATGAGCAGTTCTTC.

Turning to this clone: One junction end disagrees with the germline gene, perhaps due to a read error. The chain employs TRBV7-7 and TRBJ2-2; 8 nucleotides line up with TRBD1. Germline V gene sequence: CDR1 SSHAT, CDR2 FNYEAQ (reference sequence). The length of the CDR3 is 15 residues. The CDR3 bases are TGTGCTAGCAGCTTATCAGGGGGCGGCACCGGGGAGCTGTTTTTT. This gives the protein CASSLSGGGTGELFF.

The chain has TRBV24-1 and TRBJ1-2, with D unresolved. The germline CDR1 and CDR2 sequences are KGHDR and SFDVKD. With 3 bases removed from V and 0 bases from J, the gap between germline ends came to 10 bases. This CDR3 has 15 amino acids. Written as DNA, the CDR3 is TGTGCCACCAGTGATCCTTACAGAGCTAACTATGGCTACACCTTC. It specifies CATSDPYRANYGYTF.

This sequence joins TRBV15 and TRBJ1-1; no clear D. The V end lost 1 base, the J end lost 0 bases, and 6 bases lay between the germline ends. The V gene's germline CDR1 is LNHNV and CDR2 YYDKDF (reference sequence). The CDR3 contains 14 residues. The CDR3 bases are TGTGCCACCAGCAGAGGGAGACTGAACACTGAAGCTTTCTTT. It encodes CATSRGRLNTEAFF.

This chain connects TRBV2 to TRBJ2-1, with 12 bases aligning to TRBD1. Germline V lookup: CDR1 SNHLY, CDR2 FYNNEI. The CDR3 covers 19 residues. V lost 2 bases, J lost 8 bases, and 16 bases stayed unmatched. The CDR3 DNA is TGTGCCAGCAGTGAAAAATCACTCCCGGGACAGGGGGCGCAGGATGAGCAGTTCTTC. It specifies CASSEKSLPGQGAQDEQFF.

The chain links TRBV6-5 to TRBJ2-3, with 9 bases fitting TRBD1. Germline V gene lookup returns CDR1 MNHEY and CDR2 SVGAGI. Germline trimming cut 6 bases from V and 4 bases from J; bases unmatched to any gene: 8. This CDR3 has 15 residues. The CDR3 here is CASRNRGRSPDTQYF. The CDR3 region has the DNA TGTGCCAGCAGAAACAGGGGGCGTTCCCCAGATACGCAGTATTTT.

J is TRBJ2-3 and V is TRBV11-2, with TRBD2 identical over 10 bases. There are 18 residues in the CDR3. J gave up 6 bases and V 0 bases, and 12 bases lay outside the gene matches. Germline-derived CDR1 and CDR2 are SGHAT and FQNNGV. Here the CDR3 reads CASSLDRRQRGGRDTQYF. For the CDR3, the DNA is TGTGCCAGCAGCTTAGATAGGCGGCAGCGGGGGGGTAGGGATACGCAGTATTTT.

This clone was detected only once. This chain uses TRBV7-9 with TRBJ2-7; tentative D call: TRBD1 (5 bases). The CDR3 runs 19 residues. CDR1 SEHNR and CDR2 FQNEAQ come from the germline V gene (reference sequence). V was trimmed by 5 bases and J by 0 bases, leaving 26 bases between them. In nucleotides, the CDR3 is TGTGCCAGCAGCCCCCTGGAGCCCGCAGGGCGTGCTAGCTCCTACGAGCAGTACTTC. Its protein is CASSPLEPAGRASSYEQYF.

This sequence joins TRBV7-6 and TRBJ2-2, with 9 positions matching TRBD1. The junction had 6 bases not matched to a gene; V was cut back by 1 base and J by 6 bases. Germline values: CDR1 SGHVS, CDR2 FNYEAQ. The CDR3 consists of 16 residues. CDR3 amino acids: CASSLVKGQGSGELFF. The DNA of the CDR3 is TGTGCCAGCAGCTTAGTTAAGGGACAGGGTTCCGGGGAGCTGTTTTTT.

J is TRBJ1-2 and V is TRBV3-1 (or the pseudogene TRBV3-2); perhaps TRBD1 as D (5 bases). Germline-derived CDR1 and CDR2 are LGHDT and YNNKEL (reference sequence). The CDR3 is 14 amino acids. V was trimmed by 1 base and J by 6 bases, leaving 12 bases between them. The DNA for the CDR3 is TGTGCCAGCAGCCAAGGAAAGGGGCGCGATGGCTACACCTTC. Its translation: CASSQGKGRDGYTF.

V gene TRBV7-9 combines with J gene TRBJ2-7; the D is unclear. The CDR3 has 11 amino acids. The ends were cut back, 3 bases at V and 5 bases at J, with 5 bases in the middle. In germline, CDR1 is SEHNR, CDR2 FQNEAQ (reference sequence). The CDR3 loop reads CASSFENEQYF. The CDR3 DNA reads as TGTGCCAGCAGCTTTGAGAACGAGCAGTACTTC.

V usage is TRBV5-1 and J usage is TRBJ1-1, with a possible D match to TRBD1 (6 bases). This CDR3 is built from 15 residues. The V gene lost 0 bases and the J gene lost 5 bases, with 14 bases spanning the gap. Germline V gene data show CDR1 as SGHRS and CDR2 as YFSETQ. The CDR3 sequence: CASSLVGGEETEAFF. The CDR3 DNA reads TGCGCCAGCAGCTTGGTAGGGGGTGAAGAGACTGAAGCTTTCTTT.

This chain links TRBV13 with TRBJ2-5, with 12 bases matching TRBD2. The junction had 2 bases not matched to a gene; V was cut back by 4 bases and J by 2 bases. Germline V CDR1 and CDR2: PRHDT, FYEKMQ (reference sequence). This CDR3 contains 15 residues. The CDR3: CASSSSGGAQETQYF. CDR3 sequence (DNA): TGTGCCAGCAGCTCTAGCGGGGGGGCTCAAGAGACCCAGTACTTC.

This chain joins TRBV19 and TRBJ2-3; maybe TRBD1 (8 bases). V gave up 4 bases and J gave up 1 base, with 12 bases separating them. Germline CDR1 and CDR2: LNHDA and SQIVND (reference sequence). This CDR3 region has 15 residues. CDR3 sequence: CASSTTGGGTDTQYF. Here the CDR3 DNA reads TGTGCCAGTAGTACCACAGGGGGGGGCACAGATACGCAGTATTTT.